The next 18 T cell receptor beta chains were all read from a single sample in a study of T cells after yellow fever vaccination. TCRdb reanalysed the 5' RACE reads using MiXCR and keeps one entry per CDR3 protein. Seen here are 250,000 to 400,000 distinct CDR3 sequences, approximately 4% observed once, and the top ten hold roughly 25%. The material was PBMCs, obtained 5 days after the yellow fever booster vaccination. The origin of the receptors is a man aged 18-30 years who received the YFV17D yellow fever vaccine.

The V gene is TRBV6-5, the J gene TRBJ1-5; 9 positions agree with TRBD1. Germline CDR1 MNHEY, CDR2 SVGAGI. The length of the CDR3 is 15 residues. With V trimmed by 5 bases and J by 5 bases, 7 bases remained unmatched. CDR3 sequence (DNA): TGTGCCAGCAGTCCTTTGGACAGGGGTGATCAGCCCCAGCATTTT. Amino acids: CASSPLDRGDQPQHF.

There are many counts of this clonotype. The chain couples TRBV5-1 to TRBJ2-3, with D tentatively TRBD1 (5 bases). V lost 3 bases to trimming and J lost 1 base, with 15 bases between them. CDR1 and CDR2 (germline): SGHRS, YFSETQ. The CDR3 extends over 16 amino acids. CDR3 coding DNA: TGCGCCAGCAGCTGGGGCCACGGCCCGGGCACAGATACGCAGTATTTT. The encoded protein is CASSWGHGPGTDTQYF.

This clonotype showed up just a few times. The chain combines TRBV20-1 with TRBJ2-3; TRBD1 or TRBD2 may be the D gene (5 bases each). V shed 3 bases and J shed 0 bases, with 7 bases lying between them. In germline, CDR1 is DFQATT, CDR2 SNEGSKA (reference sequence). The length of the CDR3 is 13 residues. DNA of the CDR3: TGCAGTGCTAGCCGGGACAGCACAGATACGCAGTATTTT. Translation: CSASRDSTDTQYF.

This clonotype has a handful of counts. The chain employs TRBV4-1 and TRBJ1-1, with D possibly being TRBD1 (6 bases). Germline CDR1 and CDR2: MGHRA and YSYEKL. Between the trimmed V and J ends, which lost 4 bases and 11 bases, there was a span of 14 bases. This CDR3 contains 12 residues. The CDR3 nucleotides are TGCGCCAGCAGCCTGACTCAGGGGTGGGCTTTCTTT. This encodes CASSLTQGWAFF.

The rearrangement uses TRBV19 and TRBJ2-7; D uncertain. V lost 3 bases, J lost 2 bases, and 11 bases lay in between. CDR1 LNHDA and CDR2 SQIVND come from the germline V gene (reference sequence). The CDR3 contains 14 residues. The CDR3 bases are TGTGCCAGTAGTATTCCGGGCACCCCCTACGAGCAGTACTTC. Its protein product is CASSIPGTPYEQYF.

This clonotype was seen many times. One junction end disagrees with the germline gene, perhaps due to a read error. The chain couples TRBV5-1 to TRBJ1-2; D uncertain. Germline CDR1 and CDR2: SGHRS and YFSETQ. CDR3 length: 14 amino acids. CDR3 region: CASSLVGGNYGYTF. The CDR3 coding sequence is TGTGCCAGCAGCTTAGTGGGCGGGAACTATGGCTACACCTTC.

This clonotype was counted between two and nine times. The chain links TRBV20-1 to TRBJ2-3, with D unresolved. This CDR3 is 13 amino acids long. V lost 3 bases and J 5 bases, leaving 12 bases between the germline ends. Germline V gene lookup returns CDR1 DFQATT and CDR2 SNEGSKA (reference sequence). In DNA, the CDR3 is TGCAGTGCTAGTGGGCCCAGGCTAGATACGCAGTATTTT. Its protein product is CSASGPRLDTQYF.

This clonotype was found a few times. The chain carries TRBV12-3 or TRBV12-4 and TRBJ1-5; TRBD1 might be the D (5 bases). The CDR3 totals 14 residues. Trimming cost V 6 bases and J 7 bases, with 16 bases left between them. CDR3 DNA sequence: TGTGCCAGCAGGGAGGAGGGGAGGGGACAGCCCCAGCATTTT. It codes for CASREEGRGQPQHF.

This clonotype was seen a handful of times. This chain joins TRBV28 and TRBJ1-3, with D uncertain. CDR3 size: 14 residues. Germline V gene data show CDR1 as MDHEN and CDR2 as SYDVKM. The V end lost 3 bases, the J end lost 4 bases, and 10 bases lay between the germline ends. The CDR3 loop reads CASSLPRLGNTIYF. Written as DNA, the CDR3 is TGTGCCAGCAGTTTGCCCAGACTGGGAAACACCATATATTTT.

This clonotype occurred a few times. This sequence joins TRBV6-6 and TRBJ1-5; weak D call: TRBD1 (6 bases). The CDR3 covers 13 residues. V was pared by 8 bases and J by 3 bases, with 11 bases between. Looked up from germline, CDR1 is MNHNY and CDR2 is SVGAGI (reference sequence). The CDR3 DNA follows: TGTGCCAGCCGGCCAGGGGACAATCAGCCCCAGCATTTT. Its protein is CASRPGDNQPQHF.

The table lists this clonotype with many counts. The chain is built from TRBV20-1 and TRBJ2-2, with 8 bases aligning to TRBD2. Looked up from germline, CDR1 is DFQATT and CDR2 is SNEGSKA (reference sequence). The CDR3 consists of 13 residues. V lost 3 bases to trimming and J lost 6 bases; unmatched junction nucleotides: 3. This CDR3 reads CSASGGAAGELFF. In DNA form, the CDR3 reads TGCAGTGCTAGCGGGGGGGCCGCCGGGGAGCTGTTTTTT.

The sample holds many counts of this clonotype. The V call is TRBV20-1, the J call TRBJ2-6, with D uncertain. Trimming removed 3 bases from V and 0 bases from J, with 9 bases in between. This CDR3 has 15 residues. Germline V gene sequence: CDR1 DFQATT, CDR2 SNEGSKA (reference sequence). CDR3 nucleotides: TGCAGTGCTAGGTCTGGCAGCTCTGGGGCCAACGTCCTGACTTTC. This sequence encodes CSARSGSSGANVLTF.

At least ten counts were recorded for this clonotype. This chain joins TRBV29-1 and TRBJ2-1; D remains unclear. V lost 3 bases to trimming and J lost 9 bases, with 12 bases between them. Germline V CDR1 and CDR2: SQVTM, ANQGSEA. This CDR3 spans 12 amino acids. CDR3 residues: CSVDWQEREQFF. The CDR3 DNA reads as TGCAGCGTTGACTGGCAGGAGCGTGAGCAGTTCTTC.

This clonotype has a handful of counts. The chain recombines TRBV9 with TRBJ2-2; D is tentatively TRBD1 or TRBD2 (5 bases each). This CDR3 contains 14 residues. Germline lookup yields CDR1 SGDLS and CDR2 YYNGEE. The V end was cut by 1 base, the J end by 7 bases, with 11 bases between. CDR3 region: CASSVPGRYGELFF. The CDR3, as DNA: TGTGCCAGCAGCGTACCGGGGCGGTACGGGGAGCTGTTTTTT.

This chain connects TRBV25-1 to TRBJ2-4; D is undetermined. Germline loops: CDR1 MGHDK, CDR2 SYGVNS. Trimming pared 6 bases from V and 6 bases from J, leaving 12 bases between. The CDR3 is made up of 13 amino acids. CDR3 amino acids: CASSDPGINIQYF. As DNA, the CDR3 is TGTGCCAGCAGCGACCCCGGCATAAACATTCAGTACTTC. The complete variable domain, with remaining parts taken from reference TRBV25-1 and TRBJ2-4, reads EADIYQTPRYLVIGTGKKITLECSQTMGHDKMYWYQQDPGMELHLIHYSYGVNSTEKGDLSSESTVSRIRTEHFPLTLESARPSHTSQYLCASSDPGINIQYFGAGTRLSVL.

This clonotype was picked up a small number of times. The gene calls are TRBV12-3 or TRBV12-4 and TRBJ1-6; perhaps TRBD1 as D (5 bases). This CDR3 has 14 amino acids. The V gene lost 5 bases and the J gene lost 14 bases, with 19 bases spanning the gap. The CDR3 coding sequence is TGTGCCAGCAGTAGGCGGGGCACAGACAGAACCCTCCACTTT. Translated: CASSRRGTDRTLHF.

The chain combines TRBV28 with TRBJ2-7, with a tentative D call TRBD2 (6 bases). Looked up from germline, CDR1 is MDHEN and CDR2 is SYDVKM. This CDR3 has 15 residues. V was clipped by 4 bases and J by 1 base, with 14 bases between them. For the CDR3, the DNA is TGTGCCAGCAGTTCCGGCGGGGCCCTTTCCTACGAGCAGTACGTC. Its protein product is CASSSGGALSYEQYV.

This clonotype appeared a few times. The chain couples TRBV6-5 to TRBJ1-2; D is ambiguous. From germline, CDR1 is MNHEY and CDR2 SVGAGI. V was cut by 7 bases and J by 1 base, with 7 bases left in between. The CDR3 is 12 residues long. CDR3 loop: CASKNSNYGYTF. CDR3 in DNA: TGTGCCAGCAAGAACAGTAACTATGGCTACACCTTC.